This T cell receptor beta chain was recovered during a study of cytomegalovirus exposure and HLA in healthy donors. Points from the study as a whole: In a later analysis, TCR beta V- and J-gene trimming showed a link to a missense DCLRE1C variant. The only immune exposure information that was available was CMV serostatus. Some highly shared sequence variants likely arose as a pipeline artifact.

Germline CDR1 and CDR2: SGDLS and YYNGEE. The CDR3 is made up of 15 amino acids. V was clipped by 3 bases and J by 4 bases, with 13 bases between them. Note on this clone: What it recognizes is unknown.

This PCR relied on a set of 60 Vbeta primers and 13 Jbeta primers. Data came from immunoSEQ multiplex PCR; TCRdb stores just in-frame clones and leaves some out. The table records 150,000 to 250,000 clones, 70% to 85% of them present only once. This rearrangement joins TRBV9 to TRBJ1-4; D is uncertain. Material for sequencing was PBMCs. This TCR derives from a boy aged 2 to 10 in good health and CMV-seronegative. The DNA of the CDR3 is TGTGCCAGCAGCGAGGGAGGGCTAGGTAATGAAAAACTGTTTTTT. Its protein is CASSEGGLGNEKLFF. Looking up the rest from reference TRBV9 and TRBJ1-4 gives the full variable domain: DSGVTQTPKHLITATGQRVTLRCSPRSGDLSVYWYQQSLDQGLQFLIQYYNGEERAKGNILERFSAQQFPDLHSELNLSSLELGDSALYFCASSEGGLGNEKLFFGSGTQLSVL.